Below, one T cell receptor (beta chain) is given with its context. Primed by a sample-barcoded 5' primer and a J-beta primer mix, a second PCR proceeded for about 6 to 12 cycles. TCRdb reprocessed the 5' RACE reads via MiXCR and lists one record per CDR3 protein. The top ten clones hold approximately 20% of a sample with approximately 1,100,000 distinct CDR3 sequences, under 55% of them seen once. The data originate from a study of blood T cells in healthy people across ages. The clonotype comes from an older woman in good health. Input material: blood.

The CDR3 DNA follows: TGCAGTGCGCTGACTAGCGGCACCTCCTACGAGCAGTACTTC. Protein product: CSALTSGTSYEQYF. The rearrangement uses TRBV20-1 and TRBJ2-7, with TRBD2 identical over 9 bases. CDR1 is DFQATT, CDR2 SNEGSKA, per germline (reference sequence). The V segment lost 6 bases and the J segment 0 bases; nucleotides outside the gene matches: 6. The CDR3 extends over 14 amino acids.